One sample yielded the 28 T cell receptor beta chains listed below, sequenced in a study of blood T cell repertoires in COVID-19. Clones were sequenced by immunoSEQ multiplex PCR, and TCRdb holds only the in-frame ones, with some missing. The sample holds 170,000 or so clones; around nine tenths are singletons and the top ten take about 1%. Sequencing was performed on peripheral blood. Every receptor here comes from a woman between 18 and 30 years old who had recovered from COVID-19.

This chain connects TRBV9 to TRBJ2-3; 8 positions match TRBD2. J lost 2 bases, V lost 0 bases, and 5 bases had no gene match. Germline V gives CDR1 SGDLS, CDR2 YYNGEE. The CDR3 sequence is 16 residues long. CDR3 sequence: CASSVAGAGVTDTQYF. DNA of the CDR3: TGTGCCAGCAGCGTAGCGGGAGCGGGAGTCACAGATACGCAGTATTTT.

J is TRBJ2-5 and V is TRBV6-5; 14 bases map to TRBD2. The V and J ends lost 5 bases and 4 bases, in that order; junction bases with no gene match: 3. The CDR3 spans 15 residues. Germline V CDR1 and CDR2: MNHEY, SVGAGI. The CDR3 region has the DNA TGTGCCAGCAGTCAGGGACTAGCGGGAGCAGAGACCCAGTACTTC. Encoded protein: CASSQGLAGAETQYF.

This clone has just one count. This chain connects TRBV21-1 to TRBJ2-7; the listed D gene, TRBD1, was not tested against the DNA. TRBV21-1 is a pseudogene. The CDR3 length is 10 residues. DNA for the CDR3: TGTGCCAGCAGCAAAGGGGCACCTAACGTC. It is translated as CASSKGAPNV.

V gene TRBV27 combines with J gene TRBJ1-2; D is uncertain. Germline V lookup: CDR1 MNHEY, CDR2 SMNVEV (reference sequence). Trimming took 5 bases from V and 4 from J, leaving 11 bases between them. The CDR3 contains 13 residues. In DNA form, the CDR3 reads TGTGCCAGCAGTCCAACAAATTTCTATGGCTACACCTTC. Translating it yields CASSPTNFYGYTF.

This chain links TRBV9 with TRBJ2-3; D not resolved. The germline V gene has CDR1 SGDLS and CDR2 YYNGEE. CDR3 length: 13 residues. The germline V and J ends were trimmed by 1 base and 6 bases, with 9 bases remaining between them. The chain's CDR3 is CASSVSGEDTQYF. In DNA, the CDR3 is TGTGCCAGCAGCGTATCGGGTGAGGATACGCAGTATTTT.

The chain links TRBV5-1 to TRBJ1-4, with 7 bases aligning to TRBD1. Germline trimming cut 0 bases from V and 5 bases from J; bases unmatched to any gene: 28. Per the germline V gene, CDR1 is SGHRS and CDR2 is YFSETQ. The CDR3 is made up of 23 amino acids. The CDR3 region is CASSLASGQRHRLPRWDNEKLFF. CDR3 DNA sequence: TGCGCCAGCAGCTTGGCCTCGGGACAGCGGCATAGATTACCAAGATGGGACAATGAAAAACTGTTTTTT.

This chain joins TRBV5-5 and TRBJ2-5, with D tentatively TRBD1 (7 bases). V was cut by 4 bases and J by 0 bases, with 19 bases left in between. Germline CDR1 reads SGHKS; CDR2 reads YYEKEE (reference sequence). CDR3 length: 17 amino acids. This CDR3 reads CASSRVGPGGYQETQYF. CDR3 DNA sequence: TGTGCCAGCAGCCGCGTAGGGCCAGGGGGGTACCAAGAGACCCAGTACTTC.

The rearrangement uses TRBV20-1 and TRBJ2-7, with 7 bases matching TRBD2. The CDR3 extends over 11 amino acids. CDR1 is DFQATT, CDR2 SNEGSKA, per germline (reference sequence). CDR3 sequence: CSARVGGTLGV. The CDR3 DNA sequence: TGCAGTGCTAGAGTGGGAGGGACTTTGGGCGTC.

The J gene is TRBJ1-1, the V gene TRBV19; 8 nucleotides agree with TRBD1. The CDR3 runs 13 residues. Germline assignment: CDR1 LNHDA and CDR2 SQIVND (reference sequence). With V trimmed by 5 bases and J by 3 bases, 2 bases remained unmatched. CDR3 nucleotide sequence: TGTGCCAGTAGTTACAGGGGGGACACTGAAGCTTTCTTT. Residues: CASSYRGDTEAFF.

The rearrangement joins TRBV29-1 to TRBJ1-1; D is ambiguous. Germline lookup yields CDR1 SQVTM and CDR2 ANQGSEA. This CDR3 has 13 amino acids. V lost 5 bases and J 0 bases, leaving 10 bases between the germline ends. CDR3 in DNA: TGCAGCGTTTTGCGGTTAATGAACACTGAAGCTTTCTTT. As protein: CSVLRLMNTEAFF. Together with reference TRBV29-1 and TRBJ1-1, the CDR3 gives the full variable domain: SAVISQKPSRDICQRGTSLTIQCQVDSQVTMMFWYRQQPGQSLTLIATANQGSEATYESGFVIDKFPISRPNLTFSTLTVSNMSPEDSSIYLCSVLRLMNTEAFFGQGTRLTVV.

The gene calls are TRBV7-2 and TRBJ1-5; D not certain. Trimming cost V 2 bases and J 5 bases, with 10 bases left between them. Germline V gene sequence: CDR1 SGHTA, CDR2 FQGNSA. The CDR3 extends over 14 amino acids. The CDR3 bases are TGTGCCAGCAGCTTAACCTCGGCGGATCAGCCCCAGCATTTT. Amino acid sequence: CASSLTSADQPQHF.

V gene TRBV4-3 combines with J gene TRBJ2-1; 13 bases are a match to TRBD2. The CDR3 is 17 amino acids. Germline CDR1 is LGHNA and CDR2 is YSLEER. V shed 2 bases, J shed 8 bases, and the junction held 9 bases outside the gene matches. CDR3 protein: CASSQYSGTSGVDEQFF. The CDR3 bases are TGCGCCAGCAGCCAATACTCCGGGACTAGCGGGGTGGATGAGCAGTTCTTC.

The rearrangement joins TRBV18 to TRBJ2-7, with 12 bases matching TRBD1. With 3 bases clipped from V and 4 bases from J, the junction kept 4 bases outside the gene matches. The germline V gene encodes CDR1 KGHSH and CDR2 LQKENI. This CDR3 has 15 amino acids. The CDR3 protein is CASSPGQGARYEQYF. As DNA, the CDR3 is TGTGCCAGCTCACCGGGACAGGGGGCCAGGTACGAGCAGTACTTC.

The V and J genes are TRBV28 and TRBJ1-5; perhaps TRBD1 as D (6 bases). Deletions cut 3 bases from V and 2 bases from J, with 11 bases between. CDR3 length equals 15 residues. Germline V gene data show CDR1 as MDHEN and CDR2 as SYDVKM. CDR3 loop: CASSFGGAGNQPQHF. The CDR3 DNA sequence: TGTGCCAGCAGTTTTGGGGGGGCAGGCAATCAGCCCCAGCATTTT.

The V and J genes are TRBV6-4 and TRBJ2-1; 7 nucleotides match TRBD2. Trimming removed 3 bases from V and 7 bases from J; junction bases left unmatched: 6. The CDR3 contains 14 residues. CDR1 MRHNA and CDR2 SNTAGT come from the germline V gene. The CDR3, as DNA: TGTGCCAGCAGTGATGGCGGGAGAGGAAATGAGCAGTTCTTC. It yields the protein CASSDGGRGNEQFF.

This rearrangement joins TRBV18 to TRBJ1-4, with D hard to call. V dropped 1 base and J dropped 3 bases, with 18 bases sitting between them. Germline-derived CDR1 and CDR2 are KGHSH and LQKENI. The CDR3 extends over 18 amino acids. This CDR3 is CASSPRVATVDSNEKLFF. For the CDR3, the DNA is TGTGCCAGCTCACCACGGGTCGCCACGGTTGACTCTAATGAAAAACTGTTTTTT. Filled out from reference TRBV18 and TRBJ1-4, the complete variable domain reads NAGVMQNPRHLVRRRGQEARLRCSPMKGHSHVYWYRQLPEEGLKFMVYLQKENIIDESGMPKERFSAEFPKEGPSILRIQQVVRGDSAAYFCASSPRVATVDSNEKLFFGSGTQLSVL.

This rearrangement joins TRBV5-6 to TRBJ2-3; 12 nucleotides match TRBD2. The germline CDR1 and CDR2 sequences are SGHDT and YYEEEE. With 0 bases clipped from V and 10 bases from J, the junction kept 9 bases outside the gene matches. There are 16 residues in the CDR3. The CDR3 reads CASSLAASGRANAQYF. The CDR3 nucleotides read TGTGCCAGCAGCTTGGCCGCTAGCGGGAGGGCCAACGCGCAGTATTTT.

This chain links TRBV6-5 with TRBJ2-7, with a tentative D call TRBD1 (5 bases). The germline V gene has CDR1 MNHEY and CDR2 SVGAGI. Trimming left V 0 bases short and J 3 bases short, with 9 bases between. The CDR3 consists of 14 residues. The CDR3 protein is CASSYSGRVYEQYF. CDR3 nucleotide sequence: TGTGCCAGCAGTTACTCGGGCAGGGTCTACGAGCAGTACTTC.

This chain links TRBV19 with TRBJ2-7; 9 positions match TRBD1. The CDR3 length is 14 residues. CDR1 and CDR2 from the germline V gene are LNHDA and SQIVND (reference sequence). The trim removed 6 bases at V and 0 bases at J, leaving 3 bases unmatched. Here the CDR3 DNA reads TGTGCCAGTAGAGGGACAGGGAGCTCCTACGAGCAGTACTTC. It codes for CASRGTGSSYEQYF.

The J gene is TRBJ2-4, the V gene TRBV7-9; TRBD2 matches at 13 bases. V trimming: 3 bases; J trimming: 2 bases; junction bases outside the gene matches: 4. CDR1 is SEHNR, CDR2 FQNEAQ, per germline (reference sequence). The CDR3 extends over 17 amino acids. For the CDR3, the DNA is TGTGCCAGCAGCTTCGGGACTAGCGGGAACTCCAAAAACATTCAGTACTTC. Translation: CASSFGTSGNSKNIQYF.

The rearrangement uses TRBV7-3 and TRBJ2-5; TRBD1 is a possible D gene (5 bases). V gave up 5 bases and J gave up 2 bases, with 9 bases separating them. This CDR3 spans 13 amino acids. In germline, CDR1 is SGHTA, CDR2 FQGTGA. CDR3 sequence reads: CASSRRTQETQYF. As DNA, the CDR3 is TGTGCCAGCAGCCGGCGGACACAAGAGACCCAGTACTTC.

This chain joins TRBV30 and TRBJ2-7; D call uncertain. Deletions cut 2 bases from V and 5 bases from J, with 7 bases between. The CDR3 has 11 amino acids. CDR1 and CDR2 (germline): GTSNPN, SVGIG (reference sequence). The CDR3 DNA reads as TGTGCCTGGAGTCTCGGTCACGAGCAGTACGTC. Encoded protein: CAWSLGHEQYV.

The CDR3 bases are TGTGCCAGCAGTTACTCACGAGGCAGGGTGGGCGGGGAGCTGTTTTTT. Its translation is CASSYSRGRVGGELFF. The gene calls are TRBV6-5 and TRBJ2-2, with D perhaps TRBD1 (5 bases). Per germline, CDR1 MNHEY and CDR2 SVGAGI. Trimming cost V 0 bases and J 7 bases, with 15 bases left between them. The CDR3 is 16 residues long.

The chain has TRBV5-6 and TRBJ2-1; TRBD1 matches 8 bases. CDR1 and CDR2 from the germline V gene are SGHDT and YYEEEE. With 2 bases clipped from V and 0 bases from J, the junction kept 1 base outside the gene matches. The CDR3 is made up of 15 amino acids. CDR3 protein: CASSLTGGSYNEQFF. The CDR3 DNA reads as TGTGCCAGCAGCTTAACAGGGGGCTCCTACAATGAGCAGTTCTTC.

The CDR3 sequence is CASSYSKSYRGWGQPQHF. The CDR3 DNA reads as TGTGCCAGCAGTTACTCGAAGTCGTACAGGGGGTGGGGGCAGCCCCAGCATTTT. The chain is built from TRBV6-2 or TRBV6-3 and TRBJ1-5, with 8 bases that match TRBD1. After removal of 0 bases from V and 7 bases from J, the junction contained 14 bases not matched to a gene. The CDR3 sequence is 18 residues long. Germline CDR1 MNHEY, CDR2 SVGEGT.

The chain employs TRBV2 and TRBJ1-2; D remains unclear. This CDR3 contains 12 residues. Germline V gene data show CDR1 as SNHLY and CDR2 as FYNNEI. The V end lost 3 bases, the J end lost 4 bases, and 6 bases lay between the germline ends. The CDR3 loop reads CASSDSPYGYTF. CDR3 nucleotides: TGTGCCAGCAGTGATAGTCCCTATGGCTACACCTTC.

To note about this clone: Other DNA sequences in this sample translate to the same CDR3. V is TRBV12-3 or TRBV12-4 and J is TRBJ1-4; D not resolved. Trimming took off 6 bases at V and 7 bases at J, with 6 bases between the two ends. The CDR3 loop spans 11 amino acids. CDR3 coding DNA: TGTGCCAGCAGCCCCGGTGAAAAACTGTTTTTT. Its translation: CASSPGEKLFF.

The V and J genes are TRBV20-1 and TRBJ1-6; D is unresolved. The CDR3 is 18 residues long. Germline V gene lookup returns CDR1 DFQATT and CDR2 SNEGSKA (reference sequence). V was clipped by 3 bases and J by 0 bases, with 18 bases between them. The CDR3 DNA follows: TGCAGTGCTAGTCGGGAGAGGGTCCTCAGCTCCTATAATTCACCCCTCCACTTT. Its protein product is CSASRERVLSSYNSPLHF.